This record covers a single T cell receptor (beta chain). What it binds is not known. The data stem from a study of cytomegalovirus exposure and HLA in healthy donors. As for the study in general: In an early release, HLA-typed donors contributed 80 million to 95 million unique TCR sequences.

Donors counted as nominally healthy when sampled, yet unrecorded immune exposures were likely. Per the germline V gene, CDR1 is SNHLY and CDR2 is FYNNEI. This CDR3 is built from 13 residues. The ends lost 7 bases at V and 8 bases at J; junction bases unmatched: 7. Primers for the PCR totalled 60 Vbeta and 13 Jbeta. Measured with immunoSEQ multiplex PCR; TCRdb has only the in-frame clones, and not every one. The sample holds roughly 150,000 clones; 76% are singletons and the top ten take about 3.1%. Overall study results and limits: Many donors shared some public TCRs, even though most TCR sequences were rare. Associated with cytomegalovirus, according to the listing, were approximately 160 TCR beta chains.

This clonotype originated in a man aged 35-49 years in good health and CMV-seronegative. The gene calls are TRBV2 and TRBJ2-1; TRBD1 matches 8 bases. The sequenced sample consisted of PBMCs. DNA of the CDR3: TGTGCCAGCAAACAGGGGGTAGACCATGAGCAGTTCTTC. Its translation is CASKQGVDHEQFF.